This TCR beta chain was found in a study of blood T cell repertoires in COVID-19. Under the authors' procedure: Scientists estimated how many nucleated cells there were by amplifying reference gene primers. Here immunoSEQ multiplex PCR was the method, and the copy in TCRdb shows in-frame clones only, minus some. V and J calls and clone size are as listed in that table; D and trimming were resolved from the DNA. The repertoire includes 150,000 to 200,000 clones, around nine tenths of them detected once, and around 0.63% sits in the top ten. Seattle patients were enrolled during active infection and followed longitudinally. Looked up from germline, CDR1 is MNHNY and CDR2 is SVGAGI (reference sequence). Losses at the gene ends were 7 bases for V and 5 bases for J; bases not matched to a gene: 4. The CDR3 covers 13 residues.

This TCR was recovered from a man in his sixties with COVID-19, enrolled during active disease. Sequencing was performed on peripheral blood. The rearrangement uses TRBV6-6 and TRBJ1-4; 7 bases match TRBD1. CDR3 region: CASKGGPNEKLFF. DNA for the CDR3: TGTGCCAGCAAAGGGGGCCCGAATGAAAAACTGTTTTTT.